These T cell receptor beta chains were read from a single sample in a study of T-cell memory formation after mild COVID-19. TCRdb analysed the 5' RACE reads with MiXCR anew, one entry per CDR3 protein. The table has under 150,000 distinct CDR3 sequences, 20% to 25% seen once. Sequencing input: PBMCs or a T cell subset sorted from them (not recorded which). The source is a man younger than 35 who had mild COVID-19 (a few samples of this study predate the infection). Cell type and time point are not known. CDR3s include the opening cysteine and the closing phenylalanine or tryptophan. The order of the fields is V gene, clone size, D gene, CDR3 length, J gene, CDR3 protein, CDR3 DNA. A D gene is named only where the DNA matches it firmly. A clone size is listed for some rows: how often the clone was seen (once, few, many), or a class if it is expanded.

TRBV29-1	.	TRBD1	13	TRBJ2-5	CSVDLTGWETQYF	TGCAGCGTTGACCTGACAGGGTGGGAGACCCAGTACTTC
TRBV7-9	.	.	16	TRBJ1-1	CASSPGTVGWDTEAFF	TGTGCCAGCAGCCCCGGGACCGTGGGATGGGACACTGAAGCTTTCTTT
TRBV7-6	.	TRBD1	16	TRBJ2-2	CASSAIEGTDTGELFF	TGTGCCAGCAGTGCAATAGAAGGGACAGACACCGGGGAGCTGTTTTTT
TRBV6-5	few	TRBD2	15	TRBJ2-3	CASSYVAGEGDTQYF	TGTGCCAGCAGTTACGTAGCGGGGGAGGGAGATACGCAGTATTTT
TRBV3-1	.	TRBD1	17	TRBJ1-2	CASSQDSWQGAGDGYTF	TGTGCCAGCAGCCAAGATTCATGGCAGGGGGCCGGTGACGGCTACACCTTC
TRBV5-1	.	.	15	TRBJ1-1	CASSFPGTINTEAFF	TGCGCCAGCAGCTTTCCCGGGACCATTAACACTGAAGCTTTCTTT
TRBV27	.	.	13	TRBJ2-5	CASSFHLQGTQYF	TGTGCCAGCAGTTTCCACCTACAGGGGACCCAGTACTTC
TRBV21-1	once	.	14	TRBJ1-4	CASSTLRTNEKLFF	TGTGCCAGCAGTACACTAAGGACTAATGAAAAACTGTTTTTT
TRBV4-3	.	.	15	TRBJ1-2	CASSQDRTTNYGYTF	TGCGCCAGCAGCCAAGATCGGACAACTAACTATGGCTACACCTTC
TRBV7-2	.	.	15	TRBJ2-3	CASSPLRASTDTQYF	TGTGCCAGCAGCCCACTCCGGGCTAGCACAGATACGCAGTATTTT
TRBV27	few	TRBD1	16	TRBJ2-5	CASSSYRGRNQETQYF	TGTGCCAGCAGTTCTTACAGGGGGCGGAACCAAGAGACCCAGTACTTC
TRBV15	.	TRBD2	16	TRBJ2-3	CATRSLAAPSTDTQYF	TGTGCCACCAGATCTCTAGCGGCCCCTTCCACAGATACGCAGTATTTT
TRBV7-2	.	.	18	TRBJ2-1	CASSLVSLGQGFDNEQFF	TGTGCCAGCAGCTTAGTGAGTTTGGGGCAGGGTTTCGACAATGAGCAGTTCTTC
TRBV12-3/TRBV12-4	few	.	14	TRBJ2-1	CASSFRETYNEQFF	TGTGCCAGCAGTTTCCGCGAAACCTACAATGAGCAGTTCTTC
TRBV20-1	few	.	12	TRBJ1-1	CSTVRVNTEAFF	TGCAGTACAGTCAGGGTGAACACTGAAGCTTTCTTT
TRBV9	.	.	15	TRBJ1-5	CASSPGDGFSKPQHF	TGTGCCAGCAGCCCCGGGGACGGGTTCAGCAAGCCCCAGCATTTT
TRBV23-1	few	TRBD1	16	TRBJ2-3	CASTRLGQSSTDTQYF	TGCGCCAGTACACGACTGGGACAGTCTAGCACAGATACGCAGTATTTT
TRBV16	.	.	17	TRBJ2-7	CASSQWPWAWSSYEQYF	TGTGCCAGCAGCCAATGGCCCTGGGCTTGGAGCTCCTACGAGCAGTACTTC
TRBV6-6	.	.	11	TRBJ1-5	CASSSEQPQHF	TGTGCCAGCAGCTCCGAACAGCCCCAGCATTTT
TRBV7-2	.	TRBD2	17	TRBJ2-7	CASSQAPLAGGAYEQYF	TGTGCCAGCAGCCAAGCCCCACTAGCGGGGGGGGCGTACGAGCAGTACTTC
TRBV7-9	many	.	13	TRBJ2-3	CASSGGPTDTQYF	TGTGCCAGCAGCGGGGGGCCCACAGATACGCAGTATTTT
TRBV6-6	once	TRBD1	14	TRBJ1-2	CASRRQGIVYGYTF	TGTGCCAGCAGGAGACAGGGAATAGTCTATGGCTACACCTTC
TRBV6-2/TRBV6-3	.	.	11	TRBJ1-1	CASTWTTEAFF	TGTGCCAGCACCTGGACGACTGAAGCTTTCTTT
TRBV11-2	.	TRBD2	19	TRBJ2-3	CASSSLLAGGRSSTDTQYF	TGTGCCAGCAGCTCCTTACTAGCGGGGGGTCGTTCTAGCACAGATACGCAGTATTTT
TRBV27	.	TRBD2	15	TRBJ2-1	CASSLTWGGNNEQFF	TGTGCCAGCAGTTTAACCTGGGGGGGAAACAATGAGCAGTTCTTC
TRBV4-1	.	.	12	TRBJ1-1	CASSQVAGEAFF	TGCGCCAGCAGCCAAGTGGCGGGTGAAGCTTTCTTT
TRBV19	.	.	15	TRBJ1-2	CASVGGQGLFYGYTF	TGTGCCAGTGTGGGCGGACAAGGACTTTTCTATGGCTACACCTTC
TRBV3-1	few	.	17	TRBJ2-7	CASSQIDRADDYYEQYF	TGTGCCAGCAGCCAAATAGATAGGGCGGACGACTACTACGAGCAGTACTTC
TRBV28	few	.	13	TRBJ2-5	CASSMEPWPTQYF	TGTGCCAGCAGTATGGAACCTTGGCCGACCCAGTACTTC